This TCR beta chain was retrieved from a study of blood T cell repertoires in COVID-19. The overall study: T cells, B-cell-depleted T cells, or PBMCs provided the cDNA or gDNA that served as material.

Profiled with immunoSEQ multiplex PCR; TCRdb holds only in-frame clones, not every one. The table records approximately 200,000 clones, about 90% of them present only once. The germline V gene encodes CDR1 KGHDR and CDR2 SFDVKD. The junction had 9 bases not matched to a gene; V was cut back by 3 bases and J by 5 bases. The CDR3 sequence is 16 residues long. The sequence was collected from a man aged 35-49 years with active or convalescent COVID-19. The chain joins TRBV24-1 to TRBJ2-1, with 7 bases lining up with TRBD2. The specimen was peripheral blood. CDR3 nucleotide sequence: TGTGCCACCAGTGATGACCGACTAGCTATAGACAATGAGCAGTTCTTC. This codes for CATSDDRLAIDNEQFF.